One and the same sample provided the 18 T cell receptor beta chains below, sequenced in a study of B cell selection in AIRE deficiency. Sorted regulatory T cells were CD4-positive, CD25-high and CD127-low or negative. Measured with immunoSEQ multiplex PCR; TCRdb has only the in-frame clones, and not every one. Of 20,000 to 30,000 clones in the sample, about 90% were seen once. Sequencing was done on a sample of CD4+CD25+ Tregs sorted from PBMCs. Receptor source: a human donor in good health.

This clone was seen once. V gene TRBV7-3 combines with J gene TRBJ2-5; the D is unclear. Looked up from germline, CDR1 is SGHTA and CDR2 is FQGTGA. Trimming removed 2 bases from V and 1 base from J, with 8 bases in between. The CDR3 is 14 residues long. For the CDR3, the DNA is TGTGCCAGCAGCTTATCAGCAGGCCAAGAGACCCAGTACTTC. This codes for CASSLSAGQETQYF.

The chain has TRBV5-6 and TRBJ2-2; no clear D gene. The CDR3 runs to 12 residues. CDR1 and CDR2 from the germline V gene are SGHDT and YYEEEE. Trimming removed 2 bases from V and 4 bases from J, with 3 bases in between. The CDR3 nucleotides are TGTGCCAGCAGCTTTATCACCGGGGAGCTGTTTTTT. It encodes CASSFITGELFF. The full variable domain, completed using reference TRBV5-6 and TRBJ2-2, is DAGVTQSPTHLIKTRGQQVTLRCSPKSGHDTVSWYQQALGQGPQFIFQYYEEEERQRGNFPDRFSGHQFPNYSSELNVNALLLGDSALYLCASSFITGELFFGEGSRLTVL.

The V and J genes are TRBV25-1 and TRBJ2-5, with 9 bases identical to TRBD1. Germline V gene data show CDR1 as MGHDK and CDR2 as SYGVNS. The length of the CDR3 is 14 residues. J gave up 7 bases and V 4 bases, and 7 bases lay outside the gene matches. The chain's CDR3 is CASSADRGARTQYF. The CDR3 coding sequence is TGTGCCAGCAGTGCTGACAGGGGGGCACGGACCCAGTACTTC.

The V and J genes are TRBV6-6 and TRBJ2-2; tentatively, D is TRBD1 (6 bases). V lost 11 bases to trimming and J lost 4 bases, with 14 bases between them. The CDR3 is made up of 13 amino acids. From germline, CDR1 is MNHNY and CDR2 SVGAGI (reference sequence). The CDR3 region has the DNA TGTGCCGCGGAAAGGGGGACCACCGGGGAGCTGTTTTTT. It codes for CAAERGTTGELFF.

The chain has TRBV6-6 and TRBJ1-2; D call uncertain. The CDR3 extends over 13 amino acids. Trimming took 2 bases from V and 5 from J, leaving 9 bases between them. Germline V gene data show CDR1 as MNHNY and CDR2 as SVGAGI (reference sequence). CDR3 sequence (DNA): TGTGCCAGCAGTTACACCAGGATTTATGGCTACACCTTC. This codes for CASSYTRIYGYTF.

This CDR3 is CASSSGTGGYEQYF. Written as DNA, the CDR3 is TGTGCCAGCAGCTCCGGGACAGGGGGCTACGAGCAGTACTTC. The V and J genes are TRBV7-8 and TRBJ2-7; 11 nucleotides line up with TRBD1. This CDR3 spans 14 amino acids. CDR1 is SGHVS and CDR2 is FQNEAQ in the germline V gene. Losses at the gene ends were 4 bases for V and 3 bases for J; bases not matched to a gene: 2. Full variable domain (outside the CDR3, taken from reference TRBV7-8 and TRBJ2-7): GAGVSQSPRYKVAKRGQDVALRCDPISGHVSLFWYQQALGQGPEFLTYFQNEAQLDKSGLPSDRFFAERPEGSVSTLKIQRTQQEDSAVYLCASSSGTGGYEQYFGPGTRLTVT.

The chain employs TRBV6-6 and TRBJ1-5; possibly TRBD1 for D (5 bases). CDR1 and CDR2 from the germline V gene are MNHNY and SVGAGI (reference sequence). Between the trimmed V and J ends, which lost 6 bases and 7 bases, there was a span of 16 bases. The CDR3 length is 14 residues. This chain's CDR3 is CASRRTGAGQPQHF. The CDR3 DNA sequence: TGTGCCAGCAGGCGGACCGGGGCCGGGCAGCCCCAGCATTTT.

In its sample, this clone was seen once. The V and J genes are TRBV4-3 and TRBJ2-2, with D possibly matching TRBD1 (5 bases). The germline CDR1 and CDR2 sequences are LGHNA and YSLEER. The V and J ends lost 1 base and 10 bases respectively, with 16 bases between them. The CDR3 covers 15 residues. The CDR3 protein is CASSQGWNRKVELFF. CDR3 DNA: TGCGCCAGCAGCCAAGGTTGGAACAGGAAAGTGGAGCTGTTTTTT.

V usage is TRBV5-1 and J usage is TRBJ2-2; D remains unclear. The CDR3 totals 15 residues. Germline V lookup: CDR1 SGHRS, CDR2 YFSETQ. V was shortened by 2 bases and J by 0 bases, with 8 bases between the two germline ends. CDR3 sequence reads: CASSLSLTNTGELFF. The CDR3 DNA is TGCGCCAGCAGCTTATCCCTTACGAACACCGGGGAGCTGTTTTTT.

This rearrangement joins TRBV16 to TRBJ1-1; the D is unclear. Germline CDR1 is KGHSY and CDR2 is FQNENV. The CDR3 runs to 13 residues. The ends were cut back, 2 bases at V and 8 bases at J, with 12 bases in the middle. The CDR3 sequence is CASSQALQEEAFF. For the CDR3, the DNA is TGTGCCAGCAGCCAAGCCCTCCAGGAGGAAGCTTTCTTT.

This clone was seen just once. The chain recombines TRBV4-3 with TRBJ2-1, with 8 bases fitting TRBD2. Germline V gene lookup returns CDR1 LGHNA and CDR2 YSLEER. This CDR3 has 16 residues. V lost 4 bases, J lost 3 bases, and 8 bases stayed unmatched. CDR3 bases: TGCGCCAGCAGCCGCCTAACCGGGACTAGCTACAATGAGCAGTTCTTC. Encoded protein: CASSRLTGTSYNEQFF.

The chain joins TRBV18 to TRBJ1-1, with 9 bases that match TRBD1. Germline-derived CDR1 and CDR2 are KGHSH and LQKENI. This CDR3 has 15 residues. V trimming: 1 base; J trimming: 6 bases; junction bases outside the gene matches: 6. The chain's CDR3 is CASSPRRTGDAEAFF. CDR3 DNA: TGTGCCAGCTCACCACGAAGGACAGGGGATGCTGAAGCTTTCTTT.

The CDR3 loop is CASSLVGGHSNQPQHF. In nucleotides, the CDR3 is TGTGCCAGCAGCTTAGTAGGAGGGCATAGCAATCAGCCCCAGCATTTT. J is TRBJ1-5 and V is TRBV7-2; D ambiguous. Deletions cut 1 base from V and 0 bases from J, with 10 bases between. The CDR3 extends over 16 amino acids. The germline CDR1 and CDR2 sequences are SGHTA and FQGNSA.

The genes are TRBV18 and TRBJ1-4; TRBD1 aligns across 9 bases. This CDR3 region has 15 residues. From germline, CDR1 is KGHSH and CDR2 LQKENI. V dropped 2 bases and J dropped 8; count of bases not matched to a gene: 6. CDR3 DNA sequence: TGTGCCAGCTCACCAATGGGACAGGGAACCGAAAAACTGTTTTTT. It encodes CASSPMGQGTEKLFF.

The chain employs TRBV5-6 and TRBJ2-5; the D is unclear. This CDR3 has 14 amino acids. Trimming stripped 4 bases from V and 3 bases from J, with 13 bases between. Germline V CDR1 and CDR2: SGHDT, YYEEEE. The CDR3 reads CASSRRWTEETQYF. The DNA of the CDR3 is TGTGCCAGCAGCCGACGATGGACGGAAGAGACCCAGTACTTC.

The DNA of the CDR3 is TGTGCTAGTGGCATTAGTGTAGGTTGGGAGCAGTACTTC. Residues: CASGISVGWEQYF. V and J are TRBV12-5 and TRBJ2-7; D is unclear. CDR1 LGHNT and CDR2 FRNRAP come from the germline V gene. The length of the CDR3 is 13 residues. Trimming removed 6 bases from V and 7 bases from J, with 16 bases in between.

The J gene is TRBJ1-3, the V gene TRBV28, with D perhaps matching TRBD1 (6 bases). CDR3 length: 15 amino acids. V lost 5 bases to trimming and J lost 1 base, with 12 bases between them. The germline V gene encodes CDR1 MDHEN and CDR2 SYDVKM. The CDR3 loop reads CASSPLGQSGNTIYF. In nucleotides, the CDR3 is TGTGCCAGCAGTCCCCTTGGACAGTCTGGAAACACCATATATTTT.

CDR3 coding DNA: TGTGCCAGTAGTACCCCCGGATACTATGGCTACACCTTC. Its protein is CASSTPGYYGYTF. J is TRBJ1-2 and V is TRBV19; D is unclear. The V end was cut by 4 bases, the J end by 3 bases, with 9 bases between. Germline lookup yields CDR1 LNHDA and CDR2 SQIVND (reference sequence). This CDR3 region has 13 residues.